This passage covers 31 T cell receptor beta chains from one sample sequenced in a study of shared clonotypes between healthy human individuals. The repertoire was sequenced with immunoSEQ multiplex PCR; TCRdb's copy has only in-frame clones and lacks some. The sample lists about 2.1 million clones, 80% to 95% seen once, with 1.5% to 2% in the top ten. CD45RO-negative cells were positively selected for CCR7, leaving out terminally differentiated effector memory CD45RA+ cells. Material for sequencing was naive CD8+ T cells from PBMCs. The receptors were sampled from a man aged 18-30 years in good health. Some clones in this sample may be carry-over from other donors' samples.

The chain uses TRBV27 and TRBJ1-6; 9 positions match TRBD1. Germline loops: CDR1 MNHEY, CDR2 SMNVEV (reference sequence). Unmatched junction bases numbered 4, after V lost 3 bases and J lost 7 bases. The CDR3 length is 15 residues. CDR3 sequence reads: CASSLWTGVNSPLHF. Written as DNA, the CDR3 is TGTGCCAGCAGTTTGTGGACAGGGGTAAATTCACCCCTCCACTTT.

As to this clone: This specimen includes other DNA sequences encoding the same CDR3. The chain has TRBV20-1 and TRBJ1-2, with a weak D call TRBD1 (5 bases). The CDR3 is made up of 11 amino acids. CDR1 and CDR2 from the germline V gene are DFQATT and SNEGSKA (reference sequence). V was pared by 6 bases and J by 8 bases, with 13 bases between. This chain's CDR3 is CSARDVGGYTF. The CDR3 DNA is TGCAGTGCCCGGGACGTAGGGGGCTACACCTTC.

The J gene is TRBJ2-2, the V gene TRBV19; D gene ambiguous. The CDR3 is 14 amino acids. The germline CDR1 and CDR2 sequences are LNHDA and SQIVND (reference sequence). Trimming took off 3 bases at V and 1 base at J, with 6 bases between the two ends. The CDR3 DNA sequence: TGTGCCAGTAGTATTATGGGGAACACCGGGGAGCTGTTTTTT. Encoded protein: CASSIMGNTGELFF.

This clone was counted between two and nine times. The CDR3 DNA reads as TGTGCCAGCACCTCCGACAGGGGGCCGGACACTGAAGCTTTCTTT. Encoded protein: CASTSDRGPDTEAFF. The V gene is TRBV7-9, the J gene TRBJ1-1; 10 positions match TRBD1. The CDR3 consists of 15 residues. In germline, CDR1 is SEHNR, CDR2 FQNEAQ (reference sequence). V lost 7 bases, J lost 3 bases, and 8 bases stayed unmatched.

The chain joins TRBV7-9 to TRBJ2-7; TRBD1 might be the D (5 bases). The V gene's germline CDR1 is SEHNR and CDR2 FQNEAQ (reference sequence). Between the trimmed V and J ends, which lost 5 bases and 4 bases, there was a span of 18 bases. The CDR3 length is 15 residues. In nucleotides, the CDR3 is TGTGCCAGCAGCCCCAGGGTGTCGGGCTCTTACGAGCAGTACTTC. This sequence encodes CASSPRVSGSYEQYF.

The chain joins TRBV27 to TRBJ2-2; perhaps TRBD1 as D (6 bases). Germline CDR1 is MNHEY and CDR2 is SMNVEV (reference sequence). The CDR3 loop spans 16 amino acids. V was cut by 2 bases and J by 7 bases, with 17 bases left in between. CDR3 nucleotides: TGTGCCAGCAGTTTAGGGGCAGGGGTCCCCAACGGGGAGCTGTTTTTT. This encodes CASSLGAGVPNGELFF.

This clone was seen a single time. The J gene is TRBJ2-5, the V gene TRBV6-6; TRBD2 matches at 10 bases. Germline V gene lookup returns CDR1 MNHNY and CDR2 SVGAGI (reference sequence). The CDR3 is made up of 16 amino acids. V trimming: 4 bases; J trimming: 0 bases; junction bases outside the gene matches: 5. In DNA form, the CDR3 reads TGTGCCAGCAGTTCGACTAGCGGGTCCGACCAAGAGACCCAGTACTTC. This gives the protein CASSSTSGSDQETQYF.

For the CDR3, the DNA is TGCAGCGTAACCCGGGACCTAGCCAAAAACATTCAGTACTTC. It is translated as CSVTRDLAKNIQYF. The J gene is TRBJ2-4, the V gene TRBV29-1, with D possibly being TRBD1 or TRBD2 (5 bases each). CDR1 SQVTM and CDR2 ANQGSEA come from the germline V gene. Trimming took 6 bases from V and 0 from J, leaving 12 bases between them. The CDR3 loop spans 14 amino acids.

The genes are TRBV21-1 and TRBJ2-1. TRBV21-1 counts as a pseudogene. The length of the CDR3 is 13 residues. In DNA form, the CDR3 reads TGTGCCAGCAGAAAAACCCGATACAATGAGCAGTTCTTC. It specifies CASRKTRYNEQFF.

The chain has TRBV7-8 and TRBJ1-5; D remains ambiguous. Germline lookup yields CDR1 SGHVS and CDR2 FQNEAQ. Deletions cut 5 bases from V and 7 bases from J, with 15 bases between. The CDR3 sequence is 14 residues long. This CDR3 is CASSPTSRLQPQHF. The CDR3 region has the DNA TGTGCCAGCAGCCCTACGTCGCGTCTCCAGCCCCAGCATTTT. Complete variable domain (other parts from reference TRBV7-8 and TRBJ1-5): GAGVSQSPRYKVAKRGQDVALRCDPISGHVSLFWYQQALGQGPEFLTYFQNEAQLDKSGLPSDRFFAERPEGSVSTLKIQRTQQEDSAVYLCASSPTSRLQPQHFGDGTRLSIL.

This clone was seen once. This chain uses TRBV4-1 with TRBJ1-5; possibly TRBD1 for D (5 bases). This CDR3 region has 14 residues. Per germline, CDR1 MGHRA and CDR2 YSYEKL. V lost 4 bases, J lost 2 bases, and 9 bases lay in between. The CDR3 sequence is CASSLGGGNQPQHF. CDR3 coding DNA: TGCGCCAGCAGCCTCGGGGGTGGCAATCAGCCCCAGCATTTT.

CDR3 residues: CASSNGQGFFDGYTF. The CDR3 nucleotides are TGTGCCAGCAGCAATGGACAGGGGTTTTTTGATGGCTACACCTTC. V usage is TRBV7-8 and J usage is TRBJ1-2, with 9 bases fitting TRBD1. J was trimmed by 6 bases and V by 5 bases; bases with no gene match: 10. The length of the CDR3 is 15 residues. Looked up from germline, CDR1 is SGHVS and CDR2 is FQNEAQ. The complete variable domain, with remaining parts taken from reference TRBV7-8 and TRBJ1-2, reads GAGVSQSPRYKVAKRGQDVALRCDPISGHVSLFWYQQALGQGPEFLTYFQNEAQLDKSGLPSDRFFAERPEGSVSTLKIQRTQQEDSAVYLCASSNGQGFFDGYTFGSGTRLTVV.

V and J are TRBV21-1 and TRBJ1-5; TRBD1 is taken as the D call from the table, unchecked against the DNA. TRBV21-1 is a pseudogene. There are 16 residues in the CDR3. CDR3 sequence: CASSNRPDREDQPQHF. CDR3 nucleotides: TGTGCCAGCAGCAATAGGCCGGACAGGGAAGATCAGCCCCAGCATTTT.

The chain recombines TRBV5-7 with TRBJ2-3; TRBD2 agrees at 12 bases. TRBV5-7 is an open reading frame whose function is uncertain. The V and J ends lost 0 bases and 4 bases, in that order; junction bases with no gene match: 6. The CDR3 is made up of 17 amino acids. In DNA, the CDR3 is TGTGCCAGCAGCTTGGGACTACTAGCGGGAGGCGCAGATACGCAGTATTTT. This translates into CASSLGLLAGGADTQYF.

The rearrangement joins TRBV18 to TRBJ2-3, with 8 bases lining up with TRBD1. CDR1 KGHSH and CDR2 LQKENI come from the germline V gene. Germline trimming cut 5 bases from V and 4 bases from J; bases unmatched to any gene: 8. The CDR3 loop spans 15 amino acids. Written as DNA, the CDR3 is TGTGCCAGCTCATCCACAGGGGGAGCGCCAGATACGCAGTATTTT. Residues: CASSSTGGAPDTQYF.

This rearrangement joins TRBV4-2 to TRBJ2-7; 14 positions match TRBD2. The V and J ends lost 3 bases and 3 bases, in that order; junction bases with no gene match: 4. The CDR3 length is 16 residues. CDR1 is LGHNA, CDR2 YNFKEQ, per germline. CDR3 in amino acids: CASSQGLAGDYYEQYF. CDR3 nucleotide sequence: TGTGCCAGCAGCCAGGGACTAGCGGGAGACTACTACGAGCAGTACTTC.

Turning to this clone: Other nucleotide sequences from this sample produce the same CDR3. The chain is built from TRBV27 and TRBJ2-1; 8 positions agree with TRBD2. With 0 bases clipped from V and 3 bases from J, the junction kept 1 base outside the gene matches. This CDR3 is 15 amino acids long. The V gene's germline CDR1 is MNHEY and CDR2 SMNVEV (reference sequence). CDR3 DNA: TGTGCCAGCAGTTTATCAGCGGGGGTCTACAATGAGCAGTTCTTC. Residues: CASSLSAGVYNEQFF.

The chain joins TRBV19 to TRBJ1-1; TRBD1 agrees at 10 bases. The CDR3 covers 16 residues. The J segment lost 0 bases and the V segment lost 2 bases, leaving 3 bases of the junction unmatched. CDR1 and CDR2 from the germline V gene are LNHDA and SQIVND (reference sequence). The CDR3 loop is CASSIWTGGMNTEAFF. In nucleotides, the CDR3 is TGTGCCAGTAGTATATGGACAGGGGGGATGAACACTGAAGCTTTCTTT.

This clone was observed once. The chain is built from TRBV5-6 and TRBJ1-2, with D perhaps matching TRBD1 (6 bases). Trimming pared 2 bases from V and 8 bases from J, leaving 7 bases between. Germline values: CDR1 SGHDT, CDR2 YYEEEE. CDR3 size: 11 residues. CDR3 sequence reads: CASSFRGGYTF. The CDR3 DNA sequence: TGTGCCAGCAGCTTCAGGGGAGGCTACACCTTC.

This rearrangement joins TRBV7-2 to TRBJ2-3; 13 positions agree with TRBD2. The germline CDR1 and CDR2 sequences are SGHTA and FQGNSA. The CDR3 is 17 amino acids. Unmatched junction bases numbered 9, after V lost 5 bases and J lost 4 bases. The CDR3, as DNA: TGTGCCAGCAGCCGAGCCATCGGACTAGCGGGAGCAGATACGCAGTATTTT. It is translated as CASSRAIGLAGADTQYF. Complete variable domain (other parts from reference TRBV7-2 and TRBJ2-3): GAGVSQSPSNKVTEKGKDVELRCDPISGHTALYWYRQSLGQGLEFLIYFQGNSAPDKSGLPSDRFSAERTGGSVSTLTIQRTQQEDSAVYLCASSRAIGLAGADTQYFGPGTRLTVL.

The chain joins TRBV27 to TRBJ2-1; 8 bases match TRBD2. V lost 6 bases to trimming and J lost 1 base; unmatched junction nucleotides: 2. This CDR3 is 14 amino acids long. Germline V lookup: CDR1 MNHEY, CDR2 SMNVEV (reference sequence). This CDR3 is CASSQRESYNEQFF. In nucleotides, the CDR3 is TGTGCCAGCAGCCAGCGGGAGTCCTACAATGAGCAGTTCTTC.

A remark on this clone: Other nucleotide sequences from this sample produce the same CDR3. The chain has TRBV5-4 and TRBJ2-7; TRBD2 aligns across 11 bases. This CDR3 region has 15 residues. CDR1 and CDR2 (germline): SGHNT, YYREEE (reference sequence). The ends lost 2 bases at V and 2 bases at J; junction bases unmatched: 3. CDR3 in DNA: TGTGCCAGCAGCTTTTTAGCGGGAGGGCCCTACGAGCAGTACTTC. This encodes CASSFLAGGPYEQYF.

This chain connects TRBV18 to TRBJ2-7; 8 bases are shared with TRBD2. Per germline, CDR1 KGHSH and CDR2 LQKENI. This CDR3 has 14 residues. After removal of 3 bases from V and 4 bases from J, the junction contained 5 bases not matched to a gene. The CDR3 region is CASSPEREGYEQYF. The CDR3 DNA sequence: TGTGCCAGCTCACCGGAACGGGAGGGTTACGAGCAGTACTTC.

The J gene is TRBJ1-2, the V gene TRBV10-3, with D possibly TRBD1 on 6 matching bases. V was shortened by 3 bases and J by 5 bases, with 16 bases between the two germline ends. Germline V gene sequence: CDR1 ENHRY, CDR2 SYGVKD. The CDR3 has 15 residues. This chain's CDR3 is CAISDLVGGGYGYTF. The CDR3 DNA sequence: TGTGCCATCAGTGATCTTGTAGGAGGGGGTTATGGCTACACCTTC.

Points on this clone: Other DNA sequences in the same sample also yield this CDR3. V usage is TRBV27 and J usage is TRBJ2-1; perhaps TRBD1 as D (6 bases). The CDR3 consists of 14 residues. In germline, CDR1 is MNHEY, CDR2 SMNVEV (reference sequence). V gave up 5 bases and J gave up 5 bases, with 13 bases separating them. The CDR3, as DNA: TGTGCCAGCAGTCTCCGGACAGCAAACAATGAGCAGTTCTTC. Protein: CASSLRTANNEQFF.

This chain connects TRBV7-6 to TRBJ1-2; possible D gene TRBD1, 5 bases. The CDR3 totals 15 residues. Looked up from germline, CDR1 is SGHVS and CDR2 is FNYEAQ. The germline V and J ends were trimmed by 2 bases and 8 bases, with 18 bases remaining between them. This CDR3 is CASSLRPQDTGGYTF. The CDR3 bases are TGTGCCAGCAGCTTAAGACCGCAGGACACGGGAGGCTACACCTTC.

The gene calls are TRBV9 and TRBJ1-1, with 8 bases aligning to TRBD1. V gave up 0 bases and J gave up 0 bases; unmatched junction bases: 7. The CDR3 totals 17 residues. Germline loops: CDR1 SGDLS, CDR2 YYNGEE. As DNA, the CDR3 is TGTGCCAGCAGCGTAGAGCCCTCGACAGGGGTGAACACTGAAGCTTTCTTT. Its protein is CASSVEPSTGVNTEAFF.

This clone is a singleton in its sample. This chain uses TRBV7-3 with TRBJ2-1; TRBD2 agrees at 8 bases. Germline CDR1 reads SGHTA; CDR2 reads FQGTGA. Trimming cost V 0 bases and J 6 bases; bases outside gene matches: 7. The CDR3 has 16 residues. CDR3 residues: CASSLTRTSRFNEQFF. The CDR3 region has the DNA TGTGCCAGCAGCTTAACGCGGACTAGCCGGTTCAATGAGCAGTTCTTC.

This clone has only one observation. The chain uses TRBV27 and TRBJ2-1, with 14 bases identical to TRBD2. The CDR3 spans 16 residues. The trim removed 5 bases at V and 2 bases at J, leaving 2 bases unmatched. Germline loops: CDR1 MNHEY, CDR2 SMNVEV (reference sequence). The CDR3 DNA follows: TGTGCCAGCAGTGAGGGACTAGCGGGAGCCTACAATGAGCAGTTCTTC. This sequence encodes CASSEGLAGAYNEQFF.

The CDR3 DNA is TGTGCCAGCAGTGACCAACGGACAGGGCGACACACCGGGGAGCTGTTTTTT. Its translation is CASSDQRTGRHTGELFF. This rearrangement joins TRBV27 to TRBJ2-2; 8 bases line up with TRBD1. Germline loops: CDR1 MNHEY, CDR2 SMNVEV (reference sequence). This CDR3 has 17 amino acids. V shed 5 bases and J 3 bases; nucleotides not matched to a gene: 11.

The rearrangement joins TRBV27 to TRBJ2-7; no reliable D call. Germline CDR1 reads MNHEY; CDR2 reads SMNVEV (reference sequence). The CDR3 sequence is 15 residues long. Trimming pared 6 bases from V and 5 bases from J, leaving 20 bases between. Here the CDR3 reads CASSWDRKDSNEQYF. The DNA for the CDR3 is TGTGCCAGCAGCTGGGATCGCAAAGATTCTAACGAGCAGTACTTC.